A selection of T cell receptor beta chains follows, all from one sample in a study of immune characterization of retroperitoneal liposarcoma. TCRdb processed the PCR reads anew with MiXCR; each CDR3 protein has one entry. Counted here are 2,500 or so distinct CDR3 sequences, 35% to 40% occurring once; the ten biggest clones make up 20% to 25%. Sequenced: tumor tissue. Source of these receptors: a male donor with retroperitoneal liposarcoma. Both conserved end residues are part of each CDR3. A D gene is named only where the DNA matches it firmly. Expanded clones are given a class, and other clones once, few, many or no size at all.

D gene,clone size,V gene,J gene,CDR3 protein,CDR3 DNA
.,few,TRBV6-1,TRBJ2-1,CASSEGGDTTYEQFF,TGTGCCAGCAGTGAAGGGGGGGACACCACCTACGAGCAGTTCTTC
.,few,TRBV12-3/TRBV12-4,TRBJ2-5,CASSLGETQYF,TGTGCCAGCAGTTTAGGGGAGACCCAGTACTTC
.,medium-sized,TRBV6-5,TRBJ1-1,CASSYMQGSGTEAFF,TGTGCCAGCAGTTACATGCAGGGAAGCGGGACTGAAGCTTTCTTT
.,.,TRBV12-3/TRBV12-4,TRBJ2-5,CASSLALGYGRRETQYF,TGTGCCAGCAGTTTAGCGCTGGGTTACGGGCGTCGAGAGACCCAGTACTTC
TRBD1,.,TRBV6-5,TRBJ1-2,CASSRPGTGGYGYTF,TGTGCCAGCAGTCGGCCCGGGACAGGGGGCTATGGCTACACCTTC
.,medium-sized,TRBV7-2,TRBJ1-2,CASSSDRYGYTF,TGTGCCAGCAGCTCAGACAGATATGGCTACACCTTC
.,.,TRBV6-1,TRBJ2-1,CASSEMRDLKNQETQFF,TGTGCCAGCAGTGAAATGAGGGACTTAAAAAACCAAGAGACCCAGTTCTTC
.,.,TRBV6-1,TRBJ2-1,CASSENPNDEQFF,TGTGCCAGCAGTGAAAACCCGAACGATGAGCAGTTCTTC
TRBD2,.,TRBV6-6,TRBJ2-1,CASAGVAGVQEQFF,TGTGCCAGCGCTGGTGTGGCGGGAGTTCAGGAGCAGTTCTTC
TRBD1,.,TRBV12-3/TRBV12-4,TRBJ2-5,CASSTGQGRFF,TGTGCCAGCAGTACCGGACAGGGGCGGTTCTTC
TRBD1,.,TRBV12-3/TRBV12-4,TRBJ1-1,CASSSSTGGSTEAFF,TGTGCCAGCAGTTCCTCGACAGGGGGCTCTACTGAAGCTTTCTTT
TRBD1,.,TRBV7-8,TRBJ2-1,CASSSIFPGTVQETQFF,TGTGCCAGCAGCTCGATATTCCCCGGGACAGTCCAAGAGACCCAGTTCTTC
.,medium-sized,TRBV6-2/TRBV6-3,TRBJ1-1,CASSYSFRGSTEAFF,TGTGCCAGCAGTTACTCATTTAGGGGCAGTACTGAAGCTTTCTTT
.,.,TRBV4-3,TRBJ2-1,CASSQHRGAGRLDNEQFF,TGCGCCAGCAGCCAACATCGAGGGGCGGGGAGGCTCGACAATGAGCAGTTCTTC
TRBD2,.,TRBV7-2,TRBJ2-4,CASSRSGRRSYNEQYF,TGTGCCAGCAGCCGTAGCGGGAGAAGGTCCTACAATGAGCAGTACTTC
TRBD2,.,TRBV6-5,TRBJ2-7,CASSYLGLADYEQYF,TGTGCCAGCAGTTACTTGGGACTAGCGGATTACGAGCAGTACTTC
TRBD2,large,TRBV7-2,TRBJ2-7,CASSPLRGGSYEQYF,TGTGCCAGCAGCCCCCTACGGGGGGGATCCTACGAGCAGTACTTC
TRBD2,medium-sized,TRBV12-3/TRBV12-4,TRBJ2-1,CASSYETSGRNNEQFF,TGTGCCAGCAGCTATGAGACTAGCGGGAGAAACAATGAGCAGTTCTTC
.,medium-sized,TRBV6-5,TRBJ2-2,CASSYSTTNTGELFF,TGTGCCAGCAGTTACTCGACAACTAACACCGGGGAGCTGTTTTTT
.,.,TRBV6-6,TRBJ1-6,CASSVAQGFGSPLHF,TGTGCCAGCAGTGTTGCACAGGGTTTCGGTTCACCCCTCCACTTT
.,few,TRBV6-1,TRBJ2-5,CASTHRDKETQYF,TGTGCCAGCACTCACCGGGACAAAGAGACCCAGTACTTC
.,few,TRBV5-3,TRBJ2-5,CASSFPGQETQYF,TGTGCCAGCAGCTTTCCAGGCCAAGAGACCCAGTACTTC
TRBD1,.,TRBV6-9,TRBJ2-1,CASSYGQGHYNEQFF,TGTGCCAGCAGTTACGGACAGGGTCACTACAATGAGCAGTTCTTC
.,.,TRBV6-1,TRBJ2-7,CAASHFYEQYF,TGTGCCGCCAGCCATTTCTACGAGCAGTACTTC
TRBD2,.,TRBV6-8,TRBJ2-3,CASSPSGASTDTQYF,TGTGCCAGCAGTCCAAGCGGGGCTAGCACAGATACGCAGTATTTT
.,medium-sized,TRBV11-3,TRBJ2-3,CASSLLGGVNTDTQYF,TGTGCCAGCAGCCTATTAGGCGGGGTGAACACAGATACGCAGTATTTT
.,few,TRBV6-6,TRBJ2-1,CASRYRTAQDRNEQFF,TGTGCCAGCAGGTACCGAACCGCACAGGACCGGAATGAGCAGTTCTTC
.,medium-sized,TRBV6-1,TRBJ1-3,CASSSTASSGNTIYF,TGTGCCAGCAGTTCAACCGCTAGCTCTGGAAACACCATATATTTT
TRBD2,.,TRBV5-1,TRBJ2-7,CASSLWLAGDEQYF,TGCGCCAGCAGCTTGTGGCTAGCGGGAGACGAGCAGTACTTC
.,.,TRBV5-3,TRBJ2-1,CASSLPGPYNEQFF,TGTGCCAGCAGCCTCCCAGGCCCCTACAATGAGCAGTTCTTC
.,medium-sized,TRBV6-6,TRBJ2-3,CASSYSTREPTDTQYF,TGTGCCAGCAGTTACTCTACTCGGGAACCCACAGATACGCAGTATTTT
TRBD1,medium-sized,TRBV6-2/TRBV6-3,TRBJ2-1,CASSSSSTGAYNEQFF,TGTGCCAGCAGCTCCAGTTCGACAGGGGCCTACAATGAGCAGTTCTTC
.,few,TRBV6-1,TRBJ2-1,CASTRDNEQFF,TGTGCCAGCACGCGTGACAATGAGCAGTTCTTC
.,medium-sized,TRBV6-1,TRBJ2-3,CASSRDATDTQYF,TGTGCCAGCAGTCGGGACGCCACAGATACGCAGTATTTT
TRBD2,.,TRBV7-3,TRBJ2-1,CASSLNPAGANEQFF,TGTGCCAGCAGCTTAAATCCAGCGGGAGCCAATGAGCAGTTCTTC
.,few,TRBV6-1,TRBJ1-2,CASSERGQVTNYGYTF,TGTGCCAGCAGTGAAAGGGGACAAGTGACTAACTATGGCTACACCTTC
TRBD1,.,TRBV27,TRBJ1-1,CASSFGTGNTEAFF,TGTGCCAGCAGTTTCGGGACAGGGAACACTGAAGCTTTCTTT
.,few,TRBV27,TRBJ1-2,CASSYGGRYGYTF,TGTGCCAGCAGCTACGGGGGCCGCTATGGCTACACCTTC
TRBD2,.,TRBV6-1,TRBJ2-1,CASSEGGGSYNEQFF,TGTGCCAGCAGTGAAGGGGGGGGCTCCTACAATGAGCAGTTCTTC
TRBD1,.,TRBV6-5,TRBJ2-1,CASTPDRESNNEQFF,TGTGCCAGCACCCCTGACAGGGAGAGTAACAATGAGCAGTTCTTC
.,few,TRBV7-2,TRBJ2-7,CASSPTGQNYEQYF,TGTGCCAGCAGCCCGACGGGTCAAAACTACGAGCAGTACTTC